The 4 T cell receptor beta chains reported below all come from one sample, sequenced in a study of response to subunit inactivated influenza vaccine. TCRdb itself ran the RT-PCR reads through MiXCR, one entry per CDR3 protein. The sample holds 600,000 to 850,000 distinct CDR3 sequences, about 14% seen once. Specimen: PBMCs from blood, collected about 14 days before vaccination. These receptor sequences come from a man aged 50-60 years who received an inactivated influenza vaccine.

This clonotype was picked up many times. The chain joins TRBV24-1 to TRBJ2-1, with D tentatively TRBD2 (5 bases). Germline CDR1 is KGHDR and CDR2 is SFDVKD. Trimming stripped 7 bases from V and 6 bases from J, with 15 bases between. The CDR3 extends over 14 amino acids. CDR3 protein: CATSEWGEGNEQFF. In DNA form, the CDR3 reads TGTGCCACCAGCGAGTGGGGAGAGGGCAATGAGCAGTTCTTC.

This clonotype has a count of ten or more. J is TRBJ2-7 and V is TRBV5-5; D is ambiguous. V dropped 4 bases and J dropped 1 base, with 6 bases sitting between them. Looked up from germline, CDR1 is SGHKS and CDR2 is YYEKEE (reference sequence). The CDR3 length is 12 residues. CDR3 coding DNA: TGTGCCAGCAGCCCGCTATCCTACGAGCAGTACTTC. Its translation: CASSPLSYEQYF.

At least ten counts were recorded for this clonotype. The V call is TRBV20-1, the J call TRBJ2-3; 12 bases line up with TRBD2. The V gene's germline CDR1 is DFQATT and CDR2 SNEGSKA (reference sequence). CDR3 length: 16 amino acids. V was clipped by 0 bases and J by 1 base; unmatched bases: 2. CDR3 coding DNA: TGCAGTGCTAGAGATCTAGCGGGAGGGGGCACAGATACGCAGTATTTT. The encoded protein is CSARDLAGGGTDTQYF.

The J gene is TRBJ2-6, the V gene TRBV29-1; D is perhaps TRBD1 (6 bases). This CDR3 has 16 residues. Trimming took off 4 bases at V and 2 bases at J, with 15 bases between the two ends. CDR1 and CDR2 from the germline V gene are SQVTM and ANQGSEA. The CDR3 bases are TGCAGCGTTGTAAGCAGGGGTGGTACTGGGGCCAACGTCCTGACTTTC. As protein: CSVVSRGGTGANVLTF.